This T cell receptor beta chain was found in a study of beta chain features in type 1 diabetes. Study-wide background: Patients did not differ from healthy donors in age, gender or cell yield. Study-wide findings and caveats: Among type 1 diabetes patients, VDJ junctions had fewer insertions and more deletions. Shortening of TCRB CDR3s, moderate but significant, appeared in all four CD4+ subsets of Type 1 diabetes patients. Shorter templates might be favored by PCR, and equally so in patients and in controls.

Expressed TCRB transcripts were sequenced because the isolated RNA had all been reverse transcribed beforehand. Here immunoSEQ multiplex PCR was the method, and the copy in TCRdb shows in-frame clones only, minus some. Of 500,000 to 650,000 clones listed, 9.5% to 15% are singletons. Germline V lookup: CDR1 LGHNA, CDR2 YNFKEQ. The V end lost 0 bases, the J end lost 7 bases, and 7 bases lay between the germline ends. The CDR3 consists of 14 residues. With regard to this clone: Antigen specificity is unknown.

The source is a man under 40 with type 1 diabetes. V gene TRBV4-2 combines with J gene TRBJ1-6; D call uncertain. The specimen was naive CD4+ T cells from blood. Here the CDR3 reads CASSQDLHNSPLHF. The DNA of the CDR3 is TGTGCCAGCAGCCAAGACCTACACAATTCACCCCTCCACTTT.